Listed here is a single T cell receptor (beta chain). The sample holds a few counts of this clone. The antigen it binds to is not known. Base qualities are not at hand, and no much larger clone is one base apart. CDR1 and CDR2 (SEHNR, FQNEAQ) derive from the germline V gene (reference sequence). From its cysteine to its phenylalanine, the CDR3 spans 13 amino acids. CDR3 DNA is the only sequence kept; it has 39 bases, read in frame from the first base. V is shortened by 5 bases, J by 5 bases, and the region joining them spans 13 bases. These data belong to a study of PD-1 blockade in classical Hodgkin lymphoma (dated by TCRdb to about 2020). Regarding the research as a whole: Nivolumab dosing was 3 mg/kg intravenously every 2 weeks, continuing until either disease progression or unacceptable toxicity. To define a peripheral blood immune signature of response to PD-1 blockade in classical Hodgkin lymphoma, the study combined TCR beta sequencing with CyTOF. Broad study findings and their caveats: Baseline TCR diversity was reported to be lower in newly diagnosed patients than in healthy donors, and even lower in relapsed/refractory patients. Only a single clinical trial cohort was studied, and what caused the repertoire differences, possibly disease activity or prior therapy, remained undefined. Trial patients with a complete response had baseline diversity similar to that of newly diagnosed patients, while partial responders and progressors had significantly lower diversity. Diversity was lower in patients who began nivolumab less than 1 year after ASCT, so these patients were left out of later analyses to avoid confounding by immune reconstitution. A significant rise by C4D1 was seen in CD4+ but not CD8+ TCR diversity (p=0.0027 vs p=0.16), with the rise being most apparent in complete responders (p=0.02).

The meaning of the sample's time point label: cycle 2 day 1 (C2D1) of nivolumab. Every trial patient had relapsed following autologous stem cell transplantation, and prior brentuximab vedotin exposure was what differed among cohorts A, B and C. The trial cohort comprised 56 patients with relapsed/refractory classical Hodgkin lymphoma whose best overall responses were complete response, partial response or progressive disease. Trial patients were treated with single-agent nivolumab in the multi-cohort phase II CheckMate 205 trial. An independent review committee assessed best overall response by applying the 2007 International Working Group response criteria. Trial PBMCs were collected just before the start of nivolumab (C1D1) and during therapy at cycle 2 day 1 and cycle 4 day 1. Peripheral blood was collected in 8 mL Vacutainer Cell Preparation Tubes, from which PBMCs were isolated by centrifugation and then cryopreserved.

Genomic DNA was isolated using the Qiagen DNeasy kit from unsorted PBMCs as well as from negatively selected CD4+ and CD8+ fractions. Amplification of TCR beta CDR3 regions was done by immunoSEQ multiplex PCR with primers that anneal to V and J segments. A synthetic immune receptor repertoire was used to minimize amplification bias, and any remaining bias was removed computationally after sequencing. The original methods were these. Custom Python scripts were used to quantify repertoire diversity as the Shannon entropy index. Unsorted, CD4+ and CD8+ repertoires were analyzed separately, except in combined analyses where CD4+ and CD8+ sequences were merged in silico. A clone was considered expanded if an increase in frequency of at least 2-fold after treatment relative to C1D1 was found, and a pseudocount of 0.5 was applied to clones undetected at baseline. Singleton clones were defined as clones with 0 or 1 copy at C1D1, and non-singleton clones were defined as clones with 2 or more copies. By matching protein sequences in sorted samples from the same patient, clones expanded in unsorted samples were annotated as CD4+, CD8+ or unknown. Wilcoxon tests on paired samples were used to test changes in diversity from C1D1 to C4D1. Held by TCRdb, this immuneACCESS table contains in-frame sequences only and omits some clones. Under half of the omission traces to an unresolved V gene where checked; the cause of the rest is unknown. V, J and clone size reflect that table, while D and trimming were determined from the DNA. A total of around 99,000 clones appear in this sample, 75% to 85% of them only once. The ten largest clones take up around 15% of the sample.

This TCR was recovered from a human donor with classical Hodgkin lymphoma. The chain is assembled from TRBV7-9 and TRBJ2-7; TRBD1 might be the D gene, on 6 matching bases. Sequencing was performed on peripheral blood mononuclear cells (PBMCs), taken before the second cycle of nivolumab. CDR3 region: CASSPRDINEQYF. The DNA sequence is given as TGTGCCAGCAGCCCCCGGGACATAAACGAGCAGTACTTC. The CDR3, completed at both ends by the reference TRBV7-9 and TRBJ2-7 genes, gives the full variable domain DTGVSQNPRHKITKRGQNVTFRCDPISEHNRLYWYRQTLGQGPEFLTYFQNEAQLEKSRLLSDRFSAERPKGSFSTLEIQRTEQGDSAMYLCASSPRDINEQYFGPGTRLTVT.